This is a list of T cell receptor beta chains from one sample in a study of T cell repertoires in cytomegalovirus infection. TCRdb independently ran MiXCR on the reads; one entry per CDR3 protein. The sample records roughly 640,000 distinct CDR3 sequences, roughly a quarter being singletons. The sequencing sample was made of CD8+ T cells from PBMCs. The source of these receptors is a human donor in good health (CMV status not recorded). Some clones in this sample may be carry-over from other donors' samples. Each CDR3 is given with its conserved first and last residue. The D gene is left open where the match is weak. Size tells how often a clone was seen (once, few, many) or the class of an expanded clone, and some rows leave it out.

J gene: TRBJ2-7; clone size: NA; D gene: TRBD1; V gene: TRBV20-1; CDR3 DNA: TGCAGTGCTACCCCCGGGACAGGGGGGGCCTACGAGCAGTACTTC; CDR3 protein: CSATPGTGGAYEQYF
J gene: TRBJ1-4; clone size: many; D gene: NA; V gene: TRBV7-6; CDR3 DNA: TGTGCCAGCGGGACAAGACCAACTAATGAAAAACTGTTTTTT; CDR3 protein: CASGTRPTNEKLFF
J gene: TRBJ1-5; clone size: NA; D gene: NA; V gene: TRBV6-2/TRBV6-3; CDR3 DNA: TGTGCCAGCACCACTTGGTTGTATCAGCCCCAGCATTTT; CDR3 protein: CASTTWLYQPQHF
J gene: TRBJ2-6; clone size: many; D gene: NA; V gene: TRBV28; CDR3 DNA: TGTGCCAGCAGTTTAAGAAGAGGCACTGGGGCCAACGTCCTGACTTTC; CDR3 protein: CASSLRRGTGANVLTF
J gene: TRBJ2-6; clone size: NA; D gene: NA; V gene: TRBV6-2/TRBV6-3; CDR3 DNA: TGTGTCAGCACCCCTATAGGCGGCTCTGGGGCCAACGTCCTGACTTTC; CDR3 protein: CVSTPIGGSGANVLTF
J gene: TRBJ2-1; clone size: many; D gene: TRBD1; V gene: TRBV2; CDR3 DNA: TGTGCCAGCAGTGAAGGGACAGGGAACAATGAGCAGTTCTTC; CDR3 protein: CASSEGTGNNEQFF
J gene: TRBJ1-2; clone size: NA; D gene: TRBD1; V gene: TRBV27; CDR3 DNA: TGTGCCAGCAGTCGGGGAGGGGGCCCTGACTATGGCTACACCTTC; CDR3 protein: CASSRGGGPDYGYTF
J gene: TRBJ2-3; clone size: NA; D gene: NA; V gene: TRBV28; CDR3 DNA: TGTACCAGCAGCTGGGAGCGACCTGGGGATACGCAGTATTTT; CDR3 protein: CTSSWERPGDTQYF
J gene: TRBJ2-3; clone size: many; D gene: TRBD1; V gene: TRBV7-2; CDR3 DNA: TGTGCCAGCAGCTTAGATGGTACAGGGGGAGATACGCAGTATTTT; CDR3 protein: CASSLDGTGGDTQYF
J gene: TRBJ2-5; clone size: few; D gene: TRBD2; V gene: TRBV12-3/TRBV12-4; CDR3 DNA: TGTGCCAGCAACCCGGGGGGGACCCAAGAGACCCAGTACTTC; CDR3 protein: CASNPGGTQETQYF
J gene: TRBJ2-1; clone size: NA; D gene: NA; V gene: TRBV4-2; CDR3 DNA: TGTGCCAGCAGCCAAAGAAGTGATGCAGGGGCGATTATAAATGAGCAGTTCTTC; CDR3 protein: CASSQRSDAGAIINEQFF
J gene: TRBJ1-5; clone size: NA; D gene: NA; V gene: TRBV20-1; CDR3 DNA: TGCAGTGCTAGAGATTATCGCTTAAGGCAGGGCAATCAGCCCCAGCATTTT; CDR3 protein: CSARDYRLRQGNQPQHF
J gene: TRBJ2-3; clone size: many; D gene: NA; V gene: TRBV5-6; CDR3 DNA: TGTGCCAGCAGCTTGGGTAGGCCTCAGGATACGCAGTATTTT; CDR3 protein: CASSLGRPQDTQYF
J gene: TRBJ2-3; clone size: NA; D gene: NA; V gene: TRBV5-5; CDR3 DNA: TGTGCCAGCAGCTTGTGGATGATAGTGGGGAGCACAGATACGCAGTATTTT; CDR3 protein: CASSLWMIVGSTDTQYF
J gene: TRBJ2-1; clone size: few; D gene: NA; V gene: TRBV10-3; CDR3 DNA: TGTGCCATCAGTGAGCCCCTCCTCCAGGTAGGGTTCGGTGATGGCGTGAATGAGCAGTTCTTC; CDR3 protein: CAISEPLLQVGFGDGVNEQFF
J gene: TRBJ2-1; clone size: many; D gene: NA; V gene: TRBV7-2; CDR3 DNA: TGTGCCGCGGGAAAGAACTCCTACAATGAGCAGTTCTTC; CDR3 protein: CAAGKNSYNEQFF
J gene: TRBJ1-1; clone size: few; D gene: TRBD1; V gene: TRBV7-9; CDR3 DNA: TGTGCCAGCAGCCCTCCGGGACAGGGAACGAACACTGAAGCTTTCTTT; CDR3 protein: CASSPPGQGTNTEAFF
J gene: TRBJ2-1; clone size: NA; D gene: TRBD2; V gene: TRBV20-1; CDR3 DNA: TGCAGTGCTAGGCCGGGACTAGCGGGGGGGGTCTACAATGAGCAGTTCTTC; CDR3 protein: CSARPGLAGGVYNEQFF
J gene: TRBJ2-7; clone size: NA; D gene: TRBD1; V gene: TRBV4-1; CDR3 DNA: TGCGCCAGCAGCCAAGAGGGACAGGGGACCTACGAGCAGTACTTC; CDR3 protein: CASSQEGQGTYEQYF
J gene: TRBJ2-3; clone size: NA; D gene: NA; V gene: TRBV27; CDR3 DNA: TGTGCCAGCAGTTTTTCGCTCGGAGATACGCAGTATTTT; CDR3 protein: CASSFSLGDTQYF
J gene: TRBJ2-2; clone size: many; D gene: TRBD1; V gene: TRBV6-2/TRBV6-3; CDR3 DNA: TGTGCCAGCAGTTACTCGACCGACAGGGAGAACACCGGGGAGCTGTTTTTT; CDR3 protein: CASSYSTDRENTGELFF
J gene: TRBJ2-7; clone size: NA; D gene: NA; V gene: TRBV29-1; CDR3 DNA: TGCAGCGTTGAAATGGAGGTCCGCAGCTCCTACGAGCAGTACTTC; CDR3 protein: CSVEMEVRSSYEQYF
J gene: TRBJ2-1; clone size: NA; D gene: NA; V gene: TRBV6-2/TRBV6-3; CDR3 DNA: TGTGCCAGCAGTCGAGCAGGCAATCGTGAGCAGTTCTTC; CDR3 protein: CASSRAGNREQFF
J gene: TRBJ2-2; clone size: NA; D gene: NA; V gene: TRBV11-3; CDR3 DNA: TGTGCCAGCAGCTTAGTCAACAGGAACACCGAGGAGCTGTTTTTT; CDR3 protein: CASSLVNRNTEELFF
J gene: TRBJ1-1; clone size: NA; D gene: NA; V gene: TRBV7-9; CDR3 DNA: TGTGCCAGCAGCTTTCTTACGGTAGTGAACACTGAAGCTTTCTTT; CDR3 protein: CASSFLTVVNTEAFF
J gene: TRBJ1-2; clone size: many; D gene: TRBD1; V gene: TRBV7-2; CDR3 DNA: TGTGCCAGCAGCTCACCCGGGACAGCGATCAACTATGGCTACACCTTC; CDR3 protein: CASSSPGTAINYGYTF
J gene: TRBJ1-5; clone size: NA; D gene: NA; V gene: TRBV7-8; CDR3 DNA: TGTGCCAGCAGCCCCGACGAGGGCAATCAGCCCCAGCATTTT; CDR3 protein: CASSPDEGNQPQHF
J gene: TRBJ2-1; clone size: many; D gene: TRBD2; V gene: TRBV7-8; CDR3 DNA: TGTGCCAGCAACAGCGGGGGGGGAGATGAGCAGTTCTTC; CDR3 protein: CASNSGGGDEQFF
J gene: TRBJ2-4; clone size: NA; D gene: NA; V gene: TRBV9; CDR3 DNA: TGTGCCAGCAGCCCCCCCTTTCCTGCCAAAAACATTCAGTACTTC; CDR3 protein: CASSPPFPAKNIQYF
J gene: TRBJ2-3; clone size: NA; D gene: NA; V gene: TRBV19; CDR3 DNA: TGTGCCAGTAGTATCCAGCGTAGGACAGATACGCAGTATTTT; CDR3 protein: CASSIQRRTDTQYF
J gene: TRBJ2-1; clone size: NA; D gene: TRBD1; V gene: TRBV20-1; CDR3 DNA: TGCAGTGCTACCTTCAAACACCTGACAGGGGGCATCAACAATGAGCAGTTCTTC; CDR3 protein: CSATFKHLTGGINNEQFF
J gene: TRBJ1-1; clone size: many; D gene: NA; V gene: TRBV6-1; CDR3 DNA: TGTGCCAGCAGTGATTGGTCGGAGGTGGACACTGAAGCTTTCTTT; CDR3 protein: CASSDWSEVDTEAFF
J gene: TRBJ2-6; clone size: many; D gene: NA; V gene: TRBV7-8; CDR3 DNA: TGTGCCAGCAGCTTATCCGGGACACTACGCTCTGGGGCCAACGTCCTGACTTTC; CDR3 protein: CASSLSGTLRSGANVLTF
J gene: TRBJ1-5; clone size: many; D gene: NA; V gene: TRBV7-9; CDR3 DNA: TGTGCCAGCAGCTCACAGGCTAGCAATCAGCCCCAGCATTTT; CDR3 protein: CASSSQASNQPQHF
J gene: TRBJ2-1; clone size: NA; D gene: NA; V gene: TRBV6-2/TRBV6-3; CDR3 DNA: TGTGCCAGCAGTTACGATCCTCGCAGCTCCTACAATGAGCAGTTCTTC; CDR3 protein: CASSYDPRSSYNEQFF
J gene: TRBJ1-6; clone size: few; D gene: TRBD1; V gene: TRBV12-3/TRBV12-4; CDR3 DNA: TGTGCCAGCAGCTTCACCCATGCCCTCCTGGACAGGGCGGGTTCACCCCTCCACTTT; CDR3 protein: CASSFTHALLDRAGSPLHF
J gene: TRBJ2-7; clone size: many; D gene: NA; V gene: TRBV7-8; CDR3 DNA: TGTGCCAGCAGCTTAGGTCAGGGGATCTACGAGCAGTACTTC; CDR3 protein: CASSLGQGIYEQYF
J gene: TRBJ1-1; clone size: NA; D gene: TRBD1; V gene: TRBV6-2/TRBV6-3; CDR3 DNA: TGTGCCAGCAGTCTCGGGACAGGGAGGAACACTGAAGCTTTCTTT; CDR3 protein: CASSLGTGRNTEAFF
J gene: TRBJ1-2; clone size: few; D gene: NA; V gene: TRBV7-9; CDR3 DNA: TGTGCCAGCAGCTCTACCAACACTAACTATGGCTACACCTTC; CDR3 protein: CASSSTNTNYGYTF
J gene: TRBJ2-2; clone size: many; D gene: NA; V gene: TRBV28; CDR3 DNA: TGTGCCAGCAGTTTTCCCGGGACCATCCTTACCGGGGAGCTGTTTTTT; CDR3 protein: CASSFPGTILTGELFF
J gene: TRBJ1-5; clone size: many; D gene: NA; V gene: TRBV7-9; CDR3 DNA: TGTGCCAGCAGCGGCAGGGGAATCCAGCATTTT; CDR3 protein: CASSGRGIQHF
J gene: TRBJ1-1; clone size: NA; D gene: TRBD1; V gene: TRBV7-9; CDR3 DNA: TGTGCCAGCAGGGCCCCAGGGGGGAACACTGAAGCTTTCTTT; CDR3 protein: CASRAPGGNTEAFF
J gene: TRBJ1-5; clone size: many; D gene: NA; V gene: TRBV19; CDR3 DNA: TGTGCCAGTAGCCGGGCCAGGGAGAGCAATCAGCCCCAGCATTTT; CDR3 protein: CASSRARESNQPQHF
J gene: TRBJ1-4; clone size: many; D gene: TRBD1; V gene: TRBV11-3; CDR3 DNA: TGTGCCAGCAGCCCAGACCGGGACAGCGATTGGGATGAAAAACTGTTTTTT; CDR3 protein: CASSPDRDSDWDEKLFF
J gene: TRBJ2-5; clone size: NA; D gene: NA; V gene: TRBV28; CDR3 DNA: TGTGCCAGCGTCAGCAGCCAAGAGACCCAGTACTTC; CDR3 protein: CASVSSQETQYF
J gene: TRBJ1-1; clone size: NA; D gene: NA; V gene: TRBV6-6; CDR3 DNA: TGTGCCAGCAGTTACTCTGGGGGGAAGAACACTGAAGCTTTCTTT; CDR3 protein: CASSYSGGKNTEAFF